This T cell receptor (beta chain) appears in the sequencing data of a study of shared clonotypes between healthy human individuals. Study information: For every donor, three CD4 naive, three CD4 memory, two CD8 naive and one CD8 memory plates were used.

CD45RO-negative CD8 cells positively selected for CCR7 made up the naive population, which excluded terminally differentiated effector memory CD45RA+ cells. Whole-study results and caveats: Non-shared clonotypes had lower generation probabilities than clonotypes shared by all four sorted-subset donors.

Details on this clone: Its antigen is not known.

The assay was immunoSEQ multiplex PCR, and TCRdb's table has in-frame clones only and misses some. The sample includes approximately 810,000 clones, more than 85% of them seen just once. The sample consisted of naive CD8+ T cells sorted from blood. The receptor comes from a man between 25 and 39 years old in good health.

The CDR3 bases are TGTGCCACCCTAGCGGGAGTTACGAATGAGCAGTTCTTC. Translation: CATLAGVTNEQFF. V and J are TRBV2 and TRBJ2-1, with 10 bases fitting TRBD2. The CDR3 extends over 13 amino acids. V was clipped by 10 bases and J by 7 bases; unmatched bases: 7. Germline CDR1 reads SNHLY; CDR2 reads FYNNEI. The variable domain in full, completed from reference TRBV2 and TRBJ2-1, reads EPEVTQTPSHQVTQMGQEVILRCVPISNHLYFYWYRQILGQKVEFLVSFYNNEISEKSEIFDDQFSVERPDGSNFTLKIRSTKLEDSAMYFCATLAGVTNEQFFGPGTRLTVL.